This paragraph covers one TCR beta chain sequence. Its matching antigen is unknown. The same CDR3 also results from other DNA sequences found in this sample. This sample is drawn from a study of beta chain features in type 1 diabetes. Findings and limits, study-wide: Insertions were fewer and deletions more numerous at VDJ junctions in type 1 diabetes patients.

cDNA synthesis used the whole RNA isolate, giving expressed TCRB sequences. Measured with immunoSEQ multiplex PCR; TCRdb has only the in-frame clones, and not every one. Altogether roughly 370,000 clones are present, more than 11% being singletons, with the ten largest covering approximately 0.035%. CDR3 length equals 16 residues. CDR1 SGHTA and CDR2 FQGTGA come from the germline V gene. Germline trimming cut 4 bases from V and 2 bases from J; bases unmatched to any gene: 3. The sequence derives from a man aged 25-40 years in good health. V and J are TRBV7-3 and TRBJ2-3, with TRBD2 identical over 13 bases. The specimen was naive CD4+ T cells from blood. The CDR3 reads CASSSGLAGVTDTQYF. The CDR3 DNA reads TGTGCCAGCAGCTCCGGACTAGCGGGGGTCACAGATACGCAGTATTTT.